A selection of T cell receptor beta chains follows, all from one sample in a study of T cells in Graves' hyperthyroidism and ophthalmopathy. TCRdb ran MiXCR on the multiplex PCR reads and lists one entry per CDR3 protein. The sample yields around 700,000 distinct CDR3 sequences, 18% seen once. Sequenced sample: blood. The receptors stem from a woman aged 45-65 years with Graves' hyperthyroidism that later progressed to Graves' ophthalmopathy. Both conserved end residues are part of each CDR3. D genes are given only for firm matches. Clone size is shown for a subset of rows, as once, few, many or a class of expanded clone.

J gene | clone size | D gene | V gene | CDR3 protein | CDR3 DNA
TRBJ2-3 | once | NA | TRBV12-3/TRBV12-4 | CASSLDEHTDTDTQYF | TGTGCCAGCAGTTTAGATGAGCACACGGACACGGATACGCAGTATTTT
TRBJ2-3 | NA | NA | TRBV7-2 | CASSLRAPSAADTQYF | TGTGCCAGCAGCCTAAGGGCCCCGTCAGCAGCAGATACGCAGTATTTT
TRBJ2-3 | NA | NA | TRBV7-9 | CASSLQGLRTDTQYF | TGTGCCAGCAGCCTTCAGGGGCTGAGAACAGATACGCAGTATTTT
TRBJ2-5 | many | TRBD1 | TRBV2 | CASNRGSETQYF | TGTGCCAGCAACAGGGGTTCAGAGACCCAGTACTTC
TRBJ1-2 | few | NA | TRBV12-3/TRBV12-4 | CASSSAGVGTRDGYTF | TGTGCCAGCAGTTCCGCGGGTGTTGGGACAAGAGATGGCTACACCTTC
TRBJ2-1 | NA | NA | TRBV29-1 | CSVEGGQFQEQFF | TGCAGCGTTGAAGGCGGACAGTTCCAGGAGCAGTTCTTC
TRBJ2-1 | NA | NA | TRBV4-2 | CASSQDTGLYNEQFF | TGTGCCAGCAGCCAAGATACTGGGCTTTACAATGAGCAGTTCTTC
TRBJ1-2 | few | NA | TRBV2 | CASTSDRNYGYTF | TGTGCCAGCACTTCGGACCGAAACTATGGCTACACCTTC
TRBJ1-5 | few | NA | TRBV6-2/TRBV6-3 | CASSYFSGGNQPQHF | TGTGCCAGCAGTTACTTTTCAGGGGGCAATCAGCCCCAGCATTTT
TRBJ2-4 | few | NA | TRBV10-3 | CAISESRETQRNIQYF | TGTGCCATCAGTGAGAGCAGGGAAACCCAGCGGAACATTCAGTACTTC
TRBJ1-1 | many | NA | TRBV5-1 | CASSLERGETEAFF | TGCGCCAGCAGCTTGGAAAGGGGGGAGACTGAAGCTTTCTTT
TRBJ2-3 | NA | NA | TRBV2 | CASRVDRDTQYF | TGTGCCAGCAGGGTGGACCGAGATACGCAGTATTTT
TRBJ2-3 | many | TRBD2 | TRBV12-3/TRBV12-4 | CASSFQLAGKRTDTQYF | TGTGCCAGCAGTTTTCAGCTAGCGGGGAAGCGGACAGATACGCAGTATTTT
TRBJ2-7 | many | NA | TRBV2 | CASRYKGHEPYEQYF | TGTGCCAGCAGGTACAAGGGACACGAACCCTACGAGCAGTACTTC
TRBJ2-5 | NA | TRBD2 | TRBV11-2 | CASRPLAGRTETQYF | TGTGCCAGCAGACCACTAGCGGGGAGGACAGAGACCCAGTACTTC
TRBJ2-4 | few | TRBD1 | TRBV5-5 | CASDKDRVAKNIQYF | TGTGCCAGCGACAAGGACAGGGTGGCCAAAAACATTCAGTACTTC
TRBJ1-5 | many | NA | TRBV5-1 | CASSLQGYSNQPQHF | TGTGCCAGCAGTCTACAGGGTTATAGCAATCAGCCCCAGCATTTT
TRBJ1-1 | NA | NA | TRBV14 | CASSQDAFGTEAFF | TGTGCCAGCAGCCAAGATGCTTTTGGGACTGAAGCTTTCTTT
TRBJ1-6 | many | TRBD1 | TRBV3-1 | CASSPGTGVHSPLHF | TGTGCCAGCAGCCCCGGGACAGGGGTTCATTCACCCCTCCACTTT
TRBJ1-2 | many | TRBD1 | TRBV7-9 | CASSYRGLHGYTF | TGTGCCAGCAGCTACAGGGGGCTGCATGGCTACACCTTC
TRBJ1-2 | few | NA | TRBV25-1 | CASSESGKLLGYTF | TGTGCCAGCAGTGAATCGGGCAAATTGTTAGGCTACACCTTC
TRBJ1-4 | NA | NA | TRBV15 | CATSTPRSNEKLFF | TGTGCCACCAGCACTCCGCGATCTAATGAAAAACTGTTTTTT
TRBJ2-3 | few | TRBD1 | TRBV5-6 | CASSPTGGIQDTQYF | TGTGCCAGCAGCCCGACAGGGGGAATACAAGATACGCAGTATTTT
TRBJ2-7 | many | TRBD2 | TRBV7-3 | CASSPEGGLAGALIYEQYF | TGTGCCAGCAGCCCGGAGGGAGGACTAGCGGGGGCCCTGATCTACGAGCAGTACTTC
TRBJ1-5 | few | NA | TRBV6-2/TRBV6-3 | CASSAQGEAQHF | TGTGCCAGCAGCGCGCAGGGTGAGGCCCAGCATTTT
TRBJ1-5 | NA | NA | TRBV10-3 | CAISRTGSSNQPQHF | TGTGCCATCAGTCGAACGGGGAGTAGCAATCAGCCCCAGCATTTT
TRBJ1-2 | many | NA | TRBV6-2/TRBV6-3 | CASSHWDGENYGYTF | TGTGCCAGCAGTCACTGGGACGGAGAAAACTATGGCTACACCTTC
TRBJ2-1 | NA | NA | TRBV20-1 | CSANYGNEQFF | TGCAGTGCTAATTACGGCAATGAGCAGTTCTTC
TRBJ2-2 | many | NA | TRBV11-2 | CASSFGRDSAGELFF | TGTGCCAGCAGCTTTGGCCGGGATAGTGCCGGGGAGCTGTTTTTT
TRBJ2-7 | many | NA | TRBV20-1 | CSASPLDEHEQYF | TGCAGTGCTTCCCCACTAGACGAGCACGAGCAGTACTTC
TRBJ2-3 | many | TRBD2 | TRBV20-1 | CSAGKLAGGNTDTQYF | TGCAGTGCTGGAAAACTAGCGGGGGGTAACACAGATACGCAGTATTTT
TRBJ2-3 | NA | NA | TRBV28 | CASSLGGPADTQYF | TGTGCCAGCAGTTTGGGGGGGCCGGCAGATACGCAGTATTTT
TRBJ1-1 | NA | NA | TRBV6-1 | CASSEQGRSTEAFF | TGTGCCAGCAGTGAACAGGGGCGGAGCACTGAAGCTTTCTTT
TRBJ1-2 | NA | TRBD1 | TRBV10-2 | CASNGQGVGYGYTF | TGCGCCAGCAATGGACAGGGGGTTGGATATGGCTACACCTTC
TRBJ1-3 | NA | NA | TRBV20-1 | CSAGDPRGVGNTIYF | TGCAGTGCTGGGGACCCTCGGGGGGTTGGAAACACCATATATTTT
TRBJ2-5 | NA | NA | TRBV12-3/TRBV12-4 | CASSFVGTQETQYF | TGTGCCAGCAGTTTTGTGGGGACTCAAGAGACCCAGTACTTC
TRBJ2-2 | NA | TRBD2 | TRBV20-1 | CSAITSGGAETGELFF | TGCAGTGCTATTACTAGCGGGGGGGCAGAGACCGGGGAGCTGTTTTTT
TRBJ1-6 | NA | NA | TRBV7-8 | CASSLQINSPLHF | TGTGCCAGCAGCTTACAGATTAATTCACCCCTCCACTTT
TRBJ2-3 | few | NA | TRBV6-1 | CASSEALGFSTDTQYF | TGTGCCAGCAGTGAAGCGCTCGGTTTTAGCACAGATACGCAGTATTTT
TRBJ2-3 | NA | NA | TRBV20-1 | CSASKDSTQYF | TGCAGTGCTAGTAAGGACTCTACGCAGTATTTT
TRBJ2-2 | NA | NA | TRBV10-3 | CAISDQRREINTGELFF | TGTGCCATCAGTGATCAGAGGAGGGAAATCAACACCGGGGAGCTGTTTTTT
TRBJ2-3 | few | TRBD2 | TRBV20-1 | CSASGTSGGPAPDTQYF | TGCAGTGCGTCCGGGACTAGCGGGGGCCCGGCTCCAGATACGCAGTATTTT
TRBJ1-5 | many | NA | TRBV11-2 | CASSLEGVPQQPQHF | TGTGCCAGCAGCTTAGAAGGTGTCCCCCAGCAGCCCCAGCATTTT
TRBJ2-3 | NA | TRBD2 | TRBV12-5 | CASGFSGGFADTQYF | TGTGCTAGTGGTTTCAGCGGGGGATTTGCAGATACGCAGTATTTT
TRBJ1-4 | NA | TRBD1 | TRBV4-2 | CASSQAKLGTENEKLFF | TGTGCCAGCAGCCAAGCCAAGCTCGGGACAGAGAATGAAAAACTGTTTTTT
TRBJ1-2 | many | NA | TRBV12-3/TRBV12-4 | CASSSNRVYGYTF | TGTGCCAGCAGTTCCAACAGGGTCTATGGCTACACCTTC
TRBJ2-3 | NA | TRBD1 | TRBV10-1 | CASSEAPGQGYGTDTQYF | TGCGCCAGCAGTGAGGCTCCGGGACAGGGGTACGGCACAGATACGCAGTATTTT
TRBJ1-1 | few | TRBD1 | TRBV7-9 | CASSLEGGRTEAFF | TGTGCCAGCAGCTTAGAAGGGGGCCGCACTGAAGCTTTCTTT
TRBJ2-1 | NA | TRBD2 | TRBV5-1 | CASSFSQTSGGDNEQFF | TGCGCCAGCAGCTTCTCCCAGACTAGCGGGGGTGACAATGAGCAGTTCTTC
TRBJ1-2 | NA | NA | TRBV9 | CASSVEDGGYTF | TGTGCCAGCAGCGTAGAGGACGGTGGCTACACCTTC
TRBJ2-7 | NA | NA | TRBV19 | CASSTGQLCEQYF | TGTGCCAGTAGCACGGGACAACTCTGCGAGCAGTACTTC
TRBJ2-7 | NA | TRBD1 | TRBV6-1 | CASSVYRGPYEQYF | TGTGCCAGCAGTGTTTACAGGGGTCCGTACGAGCAGTACTTC
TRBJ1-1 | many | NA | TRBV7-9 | CASSHRTEKAFF | TGTGCCAGCAGCCATCGGACGGAGAAAGCTTTCTTT
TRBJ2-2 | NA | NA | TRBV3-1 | CASSQTRGGDPGELFF | TGTGCCAGCAGCCAAACCAGAGGAGGGGACCCCGGCGAGCTGTTTTTT
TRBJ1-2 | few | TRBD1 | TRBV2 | CASSENPPDREGGYTF | TGTGCCAGCAGTGAAAATCCCCCGGACAGGGAAGGTGGCTACACCTTC
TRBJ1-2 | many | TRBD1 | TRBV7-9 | CASSRGTENNYGYTF | TGTGCCAGCAGCCGAGGGACAGAAAATAACTATGGCTACACCTTC
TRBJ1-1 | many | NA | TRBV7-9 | CASNHREDDTEAFF | TGTGCCAGCAACCACAGGGAGGACGACACTGAAGCTTTCTTT
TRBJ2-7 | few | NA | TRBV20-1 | CSARFSGSCYEQYF | TGCAGTGCTAGATTCTCGGGGTCCTGCTACGAGCAGTACTTC
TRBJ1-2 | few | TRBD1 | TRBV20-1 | CSAGVQGAEYGYTF | TGCAGTGCTGGGGTACAGGGGGCGGAATATGGCTACACCTTC